What follows is one T cell receptor beta chain and its context. When the RNA was reverse transcribed, random hexamers were used with an input of about 0.5 to 1 ug. One entry per CDR3 protein results from TCRdb running MiXCR on the immunoSEQ multiplex PCR reads. The repertoire consists of more than 110,000 distinct CDR3 sequences, with around 93% occurring once and the leading ten covering 0.14%. This entry is derived from a study of CD8 T cells in Susac syndrome. As for the study in general: Patients with Susac syndrome had blood drawn and were at that point therapy-naive, on corticosteroids, or on intravenous immunoglobulin alone.

CDR1 is SGHRS and CDR2 is YFSETQ in the germline V gene. The CDR3 is made up of 12 amino acids. With 0 bases removed from V and 9 bases from J, the gap between germline ends came to 10 bases. The rearrangement joins TRBV5-1 to TRBJ2-7; D is unclear. What was sequenced was CD4+ T cells from PBMCs. The TCR was taken from a human donor with Susac syndrome. The CDR3 protein is CASSLETEPQYF. The CDR3 coding sequence is TGCGCCAGCAGCTTGGAAACAGAGCCGCAGTACTTC. Based on the CDR3 plus reference TRBV5-1 and TRBJ2-7, the full variable domain is KAGVTQTPRYLIKTRGQQVTLSCSPISGHRSVSWYQQTPGQGLQFLFEYFSETQRNKGNFPGRFSGRQFSNSRSEMNVSTLELGDSALYLCASSLETEPQYFGPGTRLTVT.